This T cell receptor (beta chain) was recorded in a study of blood T cell repertoires in COVID-19. Overall study: Sources were T cells, B-cell-depleted T cells, or PBMCs; the material itself was cDNA or gDNA.

This CDR3 has 14 residues. Germline CDR1 reads SNHLY; CDR2 reads FYNNEI. The V and J ends lost 8 bases and 4 bases respectively, with 18 bases between them. Assay used: immunoSEQ multiplex PCR; TCRdb lists only in-frame clones, some missing. The data show 300,000 to 400,000 clones, 87% seen once. This chain uses TRBV2 with TRBJ2-7; D perhaps matches TRBD1 (6 bases). This clonotype originated in a woman between 45 and 60 years old with COVID-19, enrolled during active disease. The material sequenced was peripheral blood. The CDR3 coding sequence is TGTGCCAGCGGAAAAGGACAGTTGGCTTACGAGCAGTACTTC. Protein sequence: CASGKGQLAYEQYF. Based on the CDR3 plus reference TRBV2 and TRBJ2-7, the full variable domain is EPEVTQTPSHQVTQMGQEVILRCVPISNHLYFYWYRQILGQKVEFLVSFYNNEISEKSEIFDDQFSVERPDGSNFTLKIRSTKLEDSAMYFCASGKGQLAYEQYFGPGTRLTVT.